This TCR beta chain was profiled in a study of blood T cell repertoires in COVID-19. Those enrolled, adults aged roughly 18 to 100 years, came from fewer than 25 US areas. A PCR-confirmed or clinician-diagnosed COVID-19 case had contacted exposed participants within 2 weeks of entry. In the original analysis: Reference gene primers were amplified, and this amplification served to estimate nucleated cell counts. The method was immunoSEQ multiplex PCR; TCRdb's version includes in-frame clones alone and lacks a portion of them. The D gene and trimming were derived from the DNA, and the V and J assignments and clone size from that table. The repertoire holds 200,000 to 250,000 clones, with 90% as singletons. Germline values: CDR1 SGHDT, CDR2 YYEEEE. After removal of 5 bases from V and 3 bases from J, the junction contained 13 bases not matched to a gene. This CDR3 is built from 17 residues.

The sequenced sample was PBMCs or T cells enriched from blood (not recorded which). The TCR comes from a man younger than 45 who had been exposed to COVID-19. The chain recombines TRBV5-6 with TRBJ2-7; the match to TRBD2 covers 11 bases. The CDR3 sequence: CASSSIAGGSPLYEQYF. CDR3 sequence (DNA): TGTGCCAGCAGTTCTATAGCGGGGGGGTCCCCCCTCTACGAGCAGTACTTC.